This T cell receptor beta chain was observed in a study of T cell changes during pregnancy in multiple sclerosis. This clone was counted once. Libraries were prepared by immunoSEQ multiplex PCR; TCRdb keeps only in-frame clonotypes and omits some of them. The profile shows about 110,000 clones, 91% of them singletons. The CDR3 loop spans 17 amino acids. Germline-derived CDR1 and CDR2 are LNHDA and SQIVND (reference sequence). V dropped 1 base and J dropped 6; count of bases not matched to a gene: 9. Sequenced here: peripheral blood, sampled before pregnancy. This chain uses TRBV19 with TRBJ2-2; 9 bases map to TRBD1. The sequence came from a female donor with multiple sclerosis, enrolled in a pregnancy study. For the CDR3, the DNA is TGTGCCAGTAGTATAGGGGGGACACGACAGGGGGCCGGGGAGCTGTTTTTT. Encoded protein: CASSIGGTRQGAGELFF.